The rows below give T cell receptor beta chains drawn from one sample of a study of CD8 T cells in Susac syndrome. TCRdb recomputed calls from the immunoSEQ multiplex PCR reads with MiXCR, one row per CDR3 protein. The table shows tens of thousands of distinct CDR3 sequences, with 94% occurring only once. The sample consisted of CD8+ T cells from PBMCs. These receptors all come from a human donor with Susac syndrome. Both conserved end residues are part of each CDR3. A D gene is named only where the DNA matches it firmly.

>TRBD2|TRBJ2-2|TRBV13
CASQRREGPGGELFF
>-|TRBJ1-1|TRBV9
CASSVDGGRNTEAFF
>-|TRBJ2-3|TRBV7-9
CASSKRPDTQYF
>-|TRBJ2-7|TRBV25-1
CASSATASNYEQYF
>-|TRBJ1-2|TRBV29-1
CSVGPRDYSYGYTF
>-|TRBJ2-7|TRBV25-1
CASSEGNLGEQYF
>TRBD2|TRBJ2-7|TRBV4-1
CASSQGSGSAYEQYF
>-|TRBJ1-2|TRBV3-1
CASNGHYGYTF
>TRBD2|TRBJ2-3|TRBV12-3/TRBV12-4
CASSPRSGGSTDTQYF
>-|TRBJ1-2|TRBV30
CAWSPTPGYWNYGYTF
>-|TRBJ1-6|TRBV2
CASSVGPYNSPLHF
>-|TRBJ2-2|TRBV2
CASSEADGTYTGELFF
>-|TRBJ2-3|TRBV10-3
CAISEVEVPDTQYF
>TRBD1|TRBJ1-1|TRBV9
CASSGPTTGEEIGTEAFF
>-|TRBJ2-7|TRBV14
CASSHGPDSEQYF
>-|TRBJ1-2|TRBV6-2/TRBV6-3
CASSYTEGDLGYTF
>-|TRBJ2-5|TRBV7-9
CASSLPIGETQYF
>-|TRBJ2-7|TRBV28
CASFATTTPSYEQYF
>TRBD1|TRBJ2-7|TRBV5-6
CASSAIWDRGYEQYF
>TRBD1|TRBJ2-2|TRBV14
CASSGDRGLNTGELFF
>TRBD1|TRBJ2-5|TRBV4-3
CASSQGVGQGQETQYF
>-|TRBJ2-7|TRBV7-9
CASSLPGGEYEQYF
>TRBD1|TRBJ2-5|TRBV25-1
CASSEWDSHPETQYF
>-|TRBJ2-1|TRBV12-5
CASGLQGEQFF
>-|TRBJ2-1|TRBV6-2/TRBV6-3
CASSYWNNEQFF
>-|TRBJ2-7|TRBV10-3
CAISVPAPGASSYEQYF
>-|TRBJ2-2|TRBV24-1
CATSDLLGNPGELFF